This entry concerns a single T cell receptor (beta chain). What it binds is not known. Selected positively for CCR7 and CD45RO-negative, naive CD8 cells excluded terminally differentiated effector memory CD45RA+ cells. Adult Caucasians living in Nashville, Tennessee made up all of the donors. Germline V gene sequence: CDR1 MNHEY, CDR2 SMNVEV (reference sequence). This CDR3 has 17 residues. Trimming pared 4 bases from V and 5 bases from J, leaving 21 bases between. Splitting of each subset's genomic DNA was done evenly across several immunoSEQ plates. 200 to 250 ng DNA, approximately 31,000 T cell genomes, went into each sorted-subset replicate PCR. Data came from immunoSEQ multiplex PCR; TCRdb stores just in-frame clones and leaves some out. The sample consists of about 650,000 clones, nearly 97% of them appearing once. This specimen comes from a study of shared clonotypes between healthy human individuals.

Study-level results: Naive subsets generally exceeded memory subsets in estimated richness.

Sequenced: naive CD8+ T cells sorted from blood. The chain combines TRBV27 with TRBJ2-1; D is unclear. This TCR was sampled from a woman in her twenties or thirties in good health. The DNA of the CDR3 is TGTGCCAGCAGTTCCCCGCCACTAATTCCGCGGAACAATGAGCAGTTCTTC. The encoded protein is CASSSPPLIPRNNEQFF.